A selection of T cell receptor beta chains follows, all from one sample in a study of T cell repertoires in cytomegalovirus infection. No antigens are known for them. TCRdb re-analysed the reads in MiXCR, keeping a single row per CDR3 protein. Found here are fewer than 1,000,000 distinct CDR3 sequences, 30% to 40% of them singletons; the top ten hold roughly an eighth. Here the sequenced sample was cultured CD8+ T cells from PBMCs, taken from culture after CMV antigen stimulation. The receptors originated from a human donor in good health (CMV status not recorded). Some clones in this sample may be carry-over from other donors' samples. Both conserved end residues are part of each CDR3. The D gene is left open where the match is weak. For some rows the clone size is stated as once, few or many, or as a class when expanded; others skip it.

j_call cdr3_length v_call d_call clone_size cdr3_nt cdr3_aa
TRBJ1-1 15 TRBV14 - - TGTGCCAGCAGCACTTCGGACACAAGAAACACTGAAGCTTTCTTT CASSTSDTRNTEAFF
TRBJ1-5 14 TRBV20-1 - few TGCAGTGCTAGACCCCGGGACTCTCTTTGGCCCCAGCATTTT CSARPRDSLWPQHF
TRBJ2-7 16 TRBV19 TRBD2 - TGTGCCAGTAGTCAGACCCTGACTAGCTCCTCCTACGAGCAGTACTTC CASSQTLTSSSYEQYF
TRBJ2-1 13 TRBV7-3 - few TGTGCCAGCAGCTTGACCCAAGTCAATGAGCAGTTCTTC CASSLTQVNEQFF
TRBJ1-2 14 TRBV4-3 - few TGCGCCAGCAGCCAAGTAGGGGGGGGCGATGGCTACACCTTC CASSQVGGGDGYTF
TRBJ2-1 15 TRBV10-3 - - TGTGCCATCAGTGAGGGGGGGGGCTCGTTGAATGAGCAGTTCTTC CAISEGGGSLNEQFF
TRBJ1-3 12 TRBV7-2 - few TGTGCCAGCAGCTTAGAGCTCAACACCATATATTTT CASSLELNTIYF
TRBJ2-7 14 TRBV6-6 TRBD1 few TGTGCCAGCAGGGACAGGGGGTCAGCCTACGAGCAGTACTTC CASRDRGSAYEQYF
TRBJ2-1 14 TRBV6-2/TRBV6-3 TRBD2 - TGTGTCAGCAGTCCCGGGGGGAGCGGCAATGAGCAGTTCTTC CVSSPGGSGNEQFF
TRBJ2-3 15 TRBV6-6 TRBD1 few TGTGCCAGCAGTTTTCCGGACAGGGGAGTGGATACGCAGTATTTT CASSFPDRGVDTQYF
TRBJ2-1 16 TRBV12-3/TRBV12-4 TRBD1 - TGTGCCAGCAGTTTAGCCGGGACAGGGTGGAGGGATGAGCAGTTCTTC CASSLAGTGWRDEQFF
TRBJ2-5 16 TRBV6-6 - many TGTGCCAGCAGAATAGGAGAAGGGACACCTCAAGAGACCCAGTACTTC CASRIGEGTPQETQYF
TRBJ2-3 16 TRBV12-3/TRBV12-4 TRBD1 many TGTGCCAGCAGGGTTACGGGACAGGCTAGCACAGATACGCAGTATTTT CASRVTGQASTDTQYF
TRBJ1-1 15 TRBV4-1 TRBD1 few TGCGCCAGCAGCCAACCCAGGGACAGGGAAAATGAAGCTTTCTTT CASSQPRDRENEAFF
TRBJ1-6 18 TRBV9 - - TGTGCCAGCAGTGCCCTGGGACATCCAAGCTCCTATAATTCACCCCTCCACTTT CASSALGHPSSYNSPLHF
TRBJ2-7 13 TRBV6-5 TRBD2 - TGTGCCAGCAGCACCAGCCCGGGGGGCGAGCAGTACTTC CASSTSPGGEQYF